This is a list of T cell receptor beta chains from one sample in a study of cytomegalovirus exposure and HLA in healthy donors. Profiling relied on immunoSEQ multiplex PCR, and the TCRdb table lists in-frame clones only, not all of them. The profile shows 150,000 to 200,000 clones, over 80% of them singletons. The sequencing sample was made of PBMCs. These TCRs come from a man in his fifties or sixties in good health and CMV-seronegative. The CDR3 runs from the conserved cysteine through the conserved F or W. The order of the fields is CDR3 protein, CDR3 DNA, D gene, V gene, clone size, J gene. A D gene is named only where the DNA matches it firmly. Size values are once, few and many counts, or a class for expanded clones, and some rows have none.

CASSLSGLAGETQYF | TGTGCTAGCAGCTTAAGCGGACTAGCGGGAGAGACCCAGTACTTC | TRBD2 | TRBV7-7 | . | TRBJ2-5
CASSPQPTGSSGNTIYF | TGCGCCAGCAGCCCCCAACCGACAGGGAGCTCTGGAAACACCATATATTTT | TRBD1 | TRBV4-3 | . | TRBJ1-3
CASRPTGAQPQHF | TGTGCCAGCAGACCGACAGGGGCTCAGCCCCAGCATTTT | TRBD1 | TRBV5-8 | . | TRBJ1-5
CASSLGLAVQETQYF | TGCGCCAGCAGCCTGGGACTAGCGGTCCAAGAGACCCAGTACTTC | TRBD2 | TRBV4-1 | . | TRBJ2-5
CASSQQTGARSYADTQYF | TGCGCCAGCAGCCAGCAAACAGGGGCCAGAAGTTATGCAGATACGCAGTATTTT | TRBD1 | TRBV4-3 | . | TRBJ2-3
CSVGGGSTNYGYTF | TGCAGCGTTGGAGGAGGCAGTACTAACTATGGCTACACCTTC | . | TRBV29-1 | . | TRBJ1-2
CASSLETGTTSTDTQYF | TGTGCCAGCAGCTTGGAGACCGGGACTACTAGCACAGATACGCAGTATTTT | TRBD2 | TRBV7-6 | . | TRBJ2-3
CASSQQGYGYTF | TGTGCCAGCAGCCAACAGGGATATGGCTACACCTTC | . | TRBV28 | . | TRBJ1-2
CASSLAGVDYEQYF | TGTGCCAGCAGCTTAGCGGGAGTTGATTACGAGCAGTACTTC | . | TRBV7-9 | . | TRBJ2-7
CASSQRLAGANEQFF | TGTGCCAGCAGCCAACGACTAGCGGGAGCCAATGAGCAGTTCTTC | TRBD2 | TRBV4-2 | . | TRBJ2-1
CASSYRESYEQYF | TGTGCCAGCAGTTACCGGGAATCCTACGAGCAGTACTTC | . | TRBV6-5 | . | TRBJ2-7
CASSLGRVSYNEQFF | TGTGCCAGCAGCTTAGGGAGAGTCTCCTACAATGAGCAGTTCTTC | . | TRBV7-8 | . | TRBJ2-1
CASSLGVQGSSEKLFF | TGTGCCAGCAGCTTGGGTGTTCAGGGAAGTTCTGAAAAACTGTTTTTT | . | TRBV7-6 | . | TRBJ1-4
CASSTTGGQETQYF | TGTGCCAGTAGTACCACCGGGGGGCAAGAGACCCAGTACTTC | TRBD2 | TRBV19 | . | TRBJ2-5
CSVDPAGRDTEAFF | TGCAGCGTTGACCCGGCCGGCCGGGACACTGAAGCTTTCTTT | . | TRBV29-1 | once | TRBJ1-1
CSGLSGANTGELFF | TGCAGCGGCCTAAGCGGGGCGAACACCGGGGAGCTGTTTTTT | TRBD2 | TRBV29-1 | . | TRBJ2-2
CASSRTAPMTQYF | TGTGCCAGCAGTAGGACAGCACCAATGACCCAGTACTTC | . | TRBV2 | . | TRBJ2-5
CASSSQTGWAYEQYF | TGTGCCAGCAGCTCCCAGACAGGGTGGGCCTACGAGCAGTACTTC | TRBD1 | TRBV7-2 | . | TRBJ2-7
CASTSGSSYEQYF | TGTGCCAGCACTAGCGGGTCCTCCTACGAGCAGTACTTC | TRBD2 | TRBV28 | . | TRBJ2-7
CASTSTGKGNQPQHF | TGTGCCAGCACCTCTACAGGGAAGGGCAATCAGCCCCAGCATTTT | . | TRBV27 | . | TRBJ1-5
CASSYENRGAYNEQFF | TGTGCCAGCAGTTACGAGAACAGGGGAGCCTACAATGAGCAGTTCTTC | TRBD1 | TRBV6-5 | . | TRBJ2-1
CASTQGAGNTIYF | TGTGCCAGCACACAGGGGGCTGGAAACACCATATATTTT | TRBD1 | TRBV5-6 | . | TRBJ1-3
CASSPPTGDHEETQYF | TGTGCCAGCAGCCCGCCGACAGGGGACCATGAGGAGACCCAGTACTTC | TRBD1 | TRBV7-9 | once | TRBJ2-5
CSSSLTGQPQHF | TGTTCCAGCAGCTTAACTGGTCAGCCCCAGCATTTT | . | TRBV7-9 | . | TRBJ1-5
CASSLDSGTYGYTF | TGTGCCAGCAGCTTAGATTCGGGAACCTATGGCTACACCTTC | . | TRBV7-9 | few | TRBJ1-2
CASSFAGTGPGELFF | TGTGCCAGCAGTTTCGCCGGGACAGGGCCCGGGGAGCTGTTTTTT | TRBD1 | TRBV6-6 | . | TRBJ2-2
CASSLGLRQGAGYTF | TGTGCCAGCAGCTTAGGCCTCCGACAGGGGGCTGGCTACACCTTC | TRBD1 | TRBV7-6 | . | TRBJ1-2
CASSYLGLLNYNEQFF | TGTGCCAGCAGTTACCTGGGACTACTGAACTACAATGAGCAGTTCTTC | TRBD2 | TRBV6-6 | few | TRBJ2-1
CASSAGDHTIYF | TGTGCCAGCAGCGCGGGGGACCACACCATATATTTT | . | TRBV7-6 | . | TRBJ1-3
CASSYRGRDTEAFF | TGTGCCAGCAGTTACCGGGGAAGGGACACTGAAGCTTTCTTT | . | TRBV6-5 | . | TRBJ1-1
CASRSGQGNTEAFF | TGTGCCAGCAGGTCGGGACAGGGGAACACTGAAGCTTTCTTT | TRBD1 | TRBV28 | . | TRBJ1-1
CSSSLAQGTDSPLHF | TGTTCCAGCAGCTTAGCGCAGGGGACGGATTCACCCCTCCACTTT | . | TRBV7-9 | . | TRBJ1-6
CASSERDRYTEAFF | TGTGCCAGCAGTGAGAGGGACAGGTACACTGAAGCTTTCTTT | TRBD1 | TRBV2 | . | TRBJ1-1
CASSAAGVPSYNEQFF | TGTGCCAGCAGTGCCGCGGGGGTCCCCTCCTACAATGAGCAGTTCTTC | TRBD2 | TRBV6-1 | . | TRBJ2-1
CASSEGGLAGDEQYF | TGCGCCAGCAGTGAAGGGGGACTAGCGGGAGACGAGCAGTACTTC | TRBD2 | TRBV10-2 | . | TRBJ2-7
CASSLRLNTEAFF | TGTGCCAGCAGCTTACGGTTGAACACTGAAGCTTTCTTT | . | TRBV11-2 | . | TRBJ1-1
CASSPGTGVQPQHF | TGCGCCAGCAGCCCCGGGACAGGGGTTCAGCCCCAGCATTTT | TRBD1 | TRBV5-1 | . | TRBJ1-5
CASSPIQANNEQYF | TGTGCCAGCAGCCCCATACAGGCTAACAACGAGCAGTACTTC | . | TRBV7-6 | . | TRBJ2-7
CASSPGLAVAEQYF | TGTGCCAGCAGCCCGGGACTAGCGGTGGCCGAGCAGTACTTC | TRBD2 | TRBV7-9 | . | TRBJ2-7
CASSLRQGWQETQYF | TGTGCCAGCAGCTTAAGGCAGGGCTGGCAAGAGACCCAGTACTTC | . | TRBV7-9 | . | TRBJ2-5
CASSRQATNEKLFF | TGTGCCAGCAGCCGACAGGCGACTAATGAAAAACTGTTTTTT | . | TRBV4-2 | once | TRBJ1-4
CASSIRLDHEQYF | TGCGCCAGCAGCATACGACTAGATCATGAGCAGTACTTC | . | TRBV5-1 | . | TRBJ2-7
CASTLPPGYGRESSGANVLTF | TGTGCCAGCACCCTCCCCCCAGGGTATGGACGGGAGAGCTCTGGGGCCAACGTCCTGACTTTC | . | TRBV7-8 | . | TRBJ2-6
CASRASGAATDTQYF | TGTGCCAGCAGGGCTAGCGGTGCGGCCACAGATACGCAGTATTTT | TRBD2 | TRBV7-3 | few | TRBJ2-3
CASSRDKDTDTQYF | TGCGCCAGCAGTCGGGACAAAGACACAGATACGCAGTATTTT | . | TRBV5-1 | . | TRBJ2-3